The 14 T cell receptor beta chains reported below all come from one sample, sequenced in a study of blood T cell repertoires in COVID-19 (dated by TCRdb to about 2020). Libraries came from the immunoSEQ multiplex PCR assay. Drawn from immuneACCESS, this table holds only the in-frame rearrangements with V and J called that TCRdb kept. Clones are partly lost; checked studies trace under half to an unresolved V gene and leave the rest unexplained. Within this sample are about 250,000 clones, with approximately 90% of them counted one time only. In total, the top ten clones hold around 2% of the sample. Sequenced input: PBMCs or T cells enriched from blood (not recorded which). Every receptor here comes from a woman aged 18-29 years who had recovered from COVID-19.

The genes are TRBV5-1 and TRBJ2-1; 10 bases match TRBD1. In germline, CDR1 is SGHRS, CDR2 YFSETQ. V gave up 4 bases and J gave up 8 bases; unmatched junction bases: 6. The CDR3 has 14 residues. This CDR3 reads CASSLTGGIDEQFF. CDR3 sequence (DNA): TGCGCCAGCAGCCTGACAGGGGGCATCGATGAGCAGTTCTTC.

The chain links TRBV7-9 to TRBJ2-7; TRBD1 is a possible D gene (6 bases). The germline V gene encodes CDR1 SEHNR and CDR2 FQNEAQ (reference sequence). CDR3 size: 17 residues. Trimming pared 5 bases from V and 3 bases from J, leaving 23 bases between. The CDR3 loop is CASSTAGDTDYFYEQYF. The CDR3 region has the DNA TGTGCCAGCAGCACGGCAGGGGACACTGACTATTTCTACGAGCAGTACTTC.

The rearrangement joins TRBV4-1 to TRBJ2-7, with a tentative D call TRBD1 (6 bases). The germline gives CDR1 MGHRA, CDR2 YSYEKL. The CDR3 has 14 residues. The germline V and J ends were trimmed by 1 base and 2 bases, with 9 bases remaining between them. CDR3 sequence (DNA): TGCGCCAGCAGCCAAGGAGGACAGCCCTACGAGCAGTACTTC. Translating gives CASSQGGQPYEQYF.

J is TRBJ2-7 and V is TRBV15, with D maybe TRBD1 (6 bases). With 5 bases removed from V and 0 bases from J, the gap between germline ends came to 20 bases. Germline CDR1 reads LNHNV; CDR2 reads YYDKDF (reference sequence). The CDR3 length is 17 residues. Here the CDR3 reads CATSANRAGRISYEQYF. In nucleotides, the CDR3 is TGTGCCACCAGCGCAAACAGGGCGGGCCGAATCTCCTACGAGCAGTACTTC.

The genes are TRBV20-1 and TRBJ1-1, with unresolved D. Germline CDR1 DFQATT, CDR2 SNEGSKA (reference sequence). The CDR3 runs 11 residues. The CDR3 loop reads CGWLGLIEAFF. CDR3 nucleotides: TGCGGCTGGCTCGGGTTGATTGAAGCTTTCTTT.

The V and J genes are TRBV3-1 (or the pseudogene TRBV3-2) and TRBJ1-2; D remains ambiguous. Trimming left V 0 bases short and J 4 bases short, with 6 bases between. Per the germline V gene, CDR1 is LGHDT and CDR2 is YNNKEL (reference sequence). The CDR3 runs 13 residues. Here the CDR3 reads CASSQETVYGYTF. The CDR3 bases are TGTGCCAGCAGCCAAGAAACGGTCTATGGCTACACCTTC.

This clone was seen a single time. CDR3 in DNA: TGTGCCAGCAGCTTAGTGGGGGCCGAGCAGTACTTC. Protein product: CASSLVGAEQYF. The chain couples TRBV7-9 to TRBJ2-7; a possible D gene is TRBD1 (6 bases). V lost 1 base to trimming and J lost 6 bases, with 7 bases between them. The CDR3 covers 12 residues. The V gene's germline CDR1 is SEHNR and CDR2 FQNEAQ (reference sequence).

The J gene is TRBJ2-1, the V gene TRBV7-6; TRBD1 matches at 7 bases. The CDR3 is 14 residues long. The V segment lost 4 bases and the J segment 4 bases; nucleotides outside the gene matches: 4. Germline V gene sequence: CDR1 SGHVS, CDR2 FNYEAQ. The CDR3 bases are TGTGCCAGCAGCTCGAGGACAGGATACAATGAGCAGTTCTTC. Translation: CASSSRTGYNEQFF. The full variable domain, completed using reference TRBV7-6 and TRBJ2-1, is GAGVSQSPRYKVTKRGQDVALRCDPISGHVSLYWYRQALGQGPEFLTYFNYEAQQDKSGLPNDRFSAERPEGSISTLTIQRTEQRDSAMYRCASSSRTGYNEQFFGPGTRLTVL.

The chain has TRBV10-3 and TRBJ2-7; D might be TRBD1 (6 bases). CDR3 length equals 15 residues. V was shortened by 2 bases and J by 1 base, with 12 bases between the two germline ends. The V gene's germline CDR1 is ENHRY and CDR2 SYGVKD. The CDR3 DNA reads TGTGCCATCAGTGAGGAGGGGACACGGTCCTACGAGCAGTACTTC. Its translation: CAISEEGTRSYEQYF.

The chain carries TRBV10-2 and TRBJ1-2, with TRBD1 matching over 7 bases. Germline V gene sequence: CDR1 WSHSY, CDR2 SAAADI. The V gene end was trimmed by 3 bases and the J gene end by 5 bases; junction bases not matched to a gene: 9. The CDR3 has 15 amino acids. The CDR3 reads CASSEGGSFNYGYTF. For the CDR3, the DNA is TGCGCCAGCAGTGAAGGGGGCAGCTTCAATTATGGCTACACCTTC.

The V gene is TRBV27, the J gene TRBJ1-2, with D hard to call. Germline V gene lookup returns CDR1 MNHEY and CDR2 SMNVEV (reference sequence). This CDR3 is built from 12 residues. The V and J ends lost 0 bases and 4 bases respectively, with 3 bases between them. The CDR3 spells CASSLSGYGYTF. The CDR3 coding sequence is TGTGCCAGCAGTTTATCCGGCTATGGCTACACCTTC.

CDR3 in amino acids: CASSFAQGHAQPQHF. Written as DNA, the CDR3 is TGTGCCAGCAGCTTCGCCCAGGGTCACGCTCAGCCCCAGCATTTT. The V gene is TRBV11-1, the J gene TRBJ1-5; possible D gene TRBD1, 5 bases. V lost 3 bases and J 6 bases, leaving 15 bases between the germline ends. Looked up from germline, CDR1 is SGHAT and CDR2 is FQDESV (reference sequence). CDR3 length equals 15 residues.

V and J are TRBV5-4 and TRBJ2-5; D might be TRBD1 (6 bases). Trimming took off 4 bases at V and 5 bases at J, with 18 bases between the two ends. The CDR3 covers 15 residues. CDR1 SGHNT and CDR2 YYREEE come from the germline V gene (reference sequence). The CDR3 loop reads CASSRAGEIGETQYF. CDR3 nucleotide sequence: TGTGCCAGCAGCAGGGCAGGGGAGATAGGGGAGACCCAGTACTTC.

The chain joins TRBV5-6 to TRBJ2-5; no clear D gene. This CDR3 spans 13 amino acids. Trimming left V 0 bases short and J 5 bases short, with 8 bases between. Germline lookup yields CDR1 SGHDT and CDR2 YYEEEE. The CDR3 DNA follows: TGTGCCAGCAGCTTGGCCAACGGGGAGACCCAGTACTTC. Translation gives CASSLANGETQYF.